Below, 12 T cell receptor beta chains from the same sample are listed, as sequenced in a study of blood T cells in healthy people across ages. Together with a sample-barcoded 5' primer, a J-beta primer mix was included in a second PCR lasting about 6 to 11 cycles. One entry per CDR3 protein, called by TCRdb with MiXCR from the 5' RACE reads. The table has more than 650,000 distinct CDR3 sequences, 22% seen once; the top ten hold less than 25%. Sequenced input: blood. These receptors all come from a man in his sixties or seventies in good health.

With respect to this clonotype: A read error may account for a junction end that differs from germline. This chain links TRBV18 with TRBJ1-4; no clear D gene. The length of the CDR3 is 14 residues. The germline V gene has CDR1 KGHSH and CDR2 LQKENI. The CDR3 DNA is TGTGCCGGCTCACCGCCGGCGACGCCTGAAAAACTGTTTTTT. This sequence encodes CAGSPPATPEKLFF.

This clonotype was observed a few times. The limits of the CDR3 on the DNA are not certain, so only TCRdb's listed CDR3 is given. The V and J genes are TRBV27 and TRBJ1-2. The CDR3 is made up of 12 amino acids, end residues included. CDR1 MNHEY and CDR2 SMNVEV come from the germline V gene (reference sequence). The CDR3 sequence is CASSTSDGGYTF.

This clonotype was observed at least ten times. The rearrangement uses TRBV6-5 and TRBJ1-2; no reliable D call. The V gene's germline CDR1 is MNHEY and CDR2 SVGAGI. This CDR3 has 14 amino acids. The V end was cut by 4 bases, the J end by 7 bases, with 16 bases between. The CDR3 coding sequence is TGTGCCAGCAGTTCAGCCCGATGGGCAGCTGGCTACACCTTC. This translates into CASSSARWAAGYTF.

This clonotype came up many times. The V call is TRBV7-9, the J call TRBJ2-7; the D is unclear. Germline CDR1 SEHNR, CDR2 FQNEAQ (reference sequence). Deletions cut 4 bases from V and 2 bases from J, with 3 bases between. CDR3 length: 11 residues. The CDR3 here is CASSSTYEQYF. CDR3 DNA sequence: TGTGCCAGCAGCTCCACCTACGAGCAGTACTTC.

This clonotype has only a few counts. The chain is built from TRBV29-1 and TRBJ2-7, with D perhaps matching TRBD2 (6 bases). The DNA end lines up better with TRBJ2-1; the J call may be wrong. From germline, CDR1 is SQVTM and CDR2 ANQGSEA. The CDR3 is 15 amino acids. The CDR3 region is CSVEVAGGLGNEQFF. CDR3 sequence (DNA): TGCAGCGTTGAAGTGGCTGGAGGGTTGGGGAATGAGCAGTTCTTC.

This clonotype was counted many times. This sequence joins TRBV12-3 or TRBV12-4 and TRBJ2-5; a possible D gene is TRBD2 (5 bases). This CDR3 spans 11 amino acids. V lost 8 bases, J lost 2 bases, and 6 bases lay in between. CDR3 region: CASGLQETQYF. CDR3 nucleotides: TGTGCCAGCGGACTTCAAGAGACCCAGTACTTC.

This chain joins TRBV5-4 and TRBJ2-3; D possibly uses TRBD1 or TRBD2 (7 bases each). From germline, CDR1 is SGHNT and CDR2 YYREEE (reference sequence). V was cut by 3 bases and J by 6 bases, with 14 bases left in between. This CDR3 region has 14 residues. The CDR3 region is CASSSDRRGDTQYF. The DNA of the CDR3 is TGTGCCAGCAGCTCGGACAGGCGGGGGGATACGCAGTATTTT.

The CDR3 is CASSEGLAGFLRQFF. CDR3 DNA sequence: TGTGCCAGTAGTGAGGGACTAGCGGGATTTTTGCGGCAGTTCTTC. The J gene is TRBJ2-5, the V gene TRBV19, with 13 bases matching TRBD2. The end of the DNA fits TRBJ2-1 better, so the J call may be wrong. This CDR3 is built from 15 residues. Germline V gives CDR1 LNHDA, CDR2 SQIVND (reference sequence).

The V call is TRBV6-4, the J call TRBJ1-1, with D hard to call. The V end lost 2 bases, the J end lost 2 bases, and 12 bases lay between the germline ends. CDR1 is MRHNA, CDR2 SNTAGT, per germline. This CDR3 comprises 15 residues. The CDR3 spells CASSDKGGENTEAFF. The DNA for the CDR3 is TGTGCCAGCAGTGACAAGGGCGGTGAAAACACTGAAGCTTTCTTT.

This chain connects TRBV4-1 to TRBJ2-5; no definite D call. There are 18 residues in the CDR3. Per germline, CDR1 MGHRA and CDR2 YSYEKL. Trimming took 1 base from V and 0 from J, leaving 18 bases between them. This CDR3 reads CASSQGLAVDRYQETQYF. DNA for the CDR3: TGCGCCAGCAGCCAAGGGTTAGCCGTGGATAGGTACCAAGAGACCCAGTACTTC.

In its sample, this clonotype was seen a few times. Here the CDR3 reads CASRGQTGGAGVEQYF. In DNA form, the CDR3 reads TGTGCCAGCAGAGGGCAAACAGGGGGAGCAGGAGTTGAGCAGTACTTC. This chain uses TRBV28 with TRBJ2-7; TRBD1 matches 8 bases. V gave up 6 bases and J gave up 7 bases; unmatched junction bases: 17. CDR1 is MDHEN, CDR2 SYDVKM, per germline. CDR3 size: 16 residues. Together with reference TRBV28 and TRBJ2-7, the CDR3 gives the full variable domain: DVKVTQSSRYLVKRTGEKVFLECVQDMDHENMFWYRQDPGLGLRLIYFSYDVKMKEKGDIPEGYSVSREKKERFSLILESASTNQTSMYLCASRGQTGGAGVEQYFGPGTRLTVT.

This clonotype was counted at least ten times. V gene TRBV3-1 combines with J gene TRBJ2-1; maybe TRBD2 (5 bases). The germline V gene encodes CDR1 LGHDT and CDR2 YNNKEL (reference sequence). V was trimmed by 4 bases and J by 10 bases, leaving 17 bases between them. This CDR3 has 14 amino acids. CDR3 region: CASSRRASSEEQFF. CDR3 DNA sequence: TGTGCCAGCAGCCGTAGGGCTAGCAGTGAAGAGCAGTTCTTC.